What follows are 12 T cell receptor beta chains derived from one specimen sequenced in a study of regulatory and conventional T cells in RAG deficiency. Blood CD4+ CD25-high CD127-low regulatory T cells supplied the genomic DNA template. Sequencing was performed with immunoSEQ multiplex PCR; in TCRdb, only in-frame clones are kept and a portion is missing. The table lists roughly 20,000 clones, roughly 87% of them singletons. These same records also appear under a second study, on regulatory T cells. That paper notes: The primer mix had 52 TRBV and 13 TRBJ primers.

Sequencing was performed on Tregs sorted from blood. The receptor source for this set is a human donor in good health.

V is TRBV28 and J is TRBJ1-2; TRBD1 is a possible D gene (6 bases). V gave up 2 bases and J gave up 7 bases, with 11 bases separating them. CDR3 length equals 13 residues. CDR1 and CDR2 from the germline V gene are MDHEN and SYDVKM. The CDR3: CASSLRTVGGYTF. CDR3 DNA sequence: TGTGCCAGCAGTTTAAGGACAGTGGGTGGCTACACCTTC.

This clone was observed a single time. The chain has TRBV30 and TRBJ1-5; 8 nucleotides match TRBD1. The CDR3 extends over 13 amino acids. The V gene end was trimmed by 3 bases and the J gene end by 2 bases; junction bases not matched to a gene: 0. The germline CDR1 and CDR2 sequences are GTSNPN and SVGIG (reference sequence). The CDR3 reads CAWRDRGNQPQHF. CDR3 coding DNA: TGTGCCTGGAGGGACAGGGGCAATCAGCCCCAGCATTTT.

The chain links TRBV2 to TRBJ2-5, with 8 nucleotides matching TRBD1. Germline loops: CDR1 SNHLY, CDR2 FYNNEI. The J segment lost 5 bases and the V segment lost 1 base, leaving 6 bases of the junction unmatched. This CDR3 is built from 15 residues. Written as DNA, the CDR3 is TGTGCCAGCAGTGAAGAGCAGGGGGCCAGGGAGACCCAGTACTTC. This gives the protein CASSEEQGARETQYF.

The J gene is TRBJ2-7, the V gene TRBV2, with D tentatively TRBD1 (6 bases). This CDR3 spans 14 amino acids. Germline V lookup: CDR1 SNHLY, CDR2 FYNNEI. V dropped 4 bases and J dropped 4 bases, with 14 bases sitting between them. In DNA, the CDR3 is TGTGCCAGCAGTGTGTTAGAAGGGGGTTACGAGCAGTACTTC. Encoded protein: CASSVLEGGYEQYF.

The rearrangement joins TRBV7-2 to TRBJ1-1, with 8 bases that match TRBD1. CDR3 size: 13 residues. With 5 bases clipped from V and 5 bases from J, the junction kept 4 bases outside the gene matches. Germline values: CDR1 SGHTA, CDR2 FQGNSA. The CDR3 region has the DNA TGTGCCAGCAGCAGACAGGGGAAAACTGAAGCTTTCTTT. Translation gives CASSRQGKTEAFF.

The chain employs TRBV7-3 and TRBJ2-1; a possible D gene is TRBD1 (5 bases). Looked up from germline, CDR1 is SGHTA and CDR2 is FQGTGA. V was clipped by 4 bases and J by 10 bases, with 14 bases between them. This CDR3 region has 13 residues. In nucleotides, the CDR3 is TGTGCCAGCAGCTCCCAGAAGGGGCTAGAGCAGTTCTTC. Its protein product is CASSSQKGLEQFF.

CDR3 sequence (DNA): TGTGCCAGCAGGGGGACAGGACAGGTCCAAGAAGCTTTCTTT. It translates to CASRGTGQVQEAFF. The chain recombines TRBV28 with TRBJ1-1; 8 bases align to TRBD1. Germline V gene data show CDR1 as MDHEN and CDR2 as SYDVKM. The CDR3 has 14 amino acids. V lost 6 bases to trimming and J lost 8 bases; unmatched junction nucleotides: 11.

The chain links TRBV7-9 to TRBJ2-3; 12 positions match TRBD2. This CDR3 has 16 residues. Germline loops: CDR1 SEHNR, CDR2 FQNEAQ (reference sequence). Losses at the gene ends were 1 base for V and 3 bases for J; bases not matched to a gene: 2. Here the CDR3 DNA reads TGTGCCAGCAGCTTAGGAACTAGCGGGGGGACAGATACGCAGTATTTT. It codes for CASSLGTSGGTDTQYF.

This clone occurred once. The chain is built from TRBV6-9 and TRBJ2-7, with unresolved D. Trimming removed 6 bases from V and 1 base from J, with 19 bases in between. Germline values: CDR1 MNHGY, CDR2 SVAAGI. This CDR3 region has 16 residues. CDR3: CASSPLRGRRSYEQYF. CDR3 DNA: TGTGCCAGCAGCCCTCTCCGAGGACGGCGGTCCTACGAGCAGTACTTC.

The gene calls are TRBV6-1 and TRBJ2-1; TRBD2 might be the D (5 bases). Germline CDR1 reads MNHNS; CDR2 reads SASEGT. V was cut by 4 bases and J by 3 bases, with 7 bases left in between. The CDR3 is 13 amino acids. CDR3 nucleotide sequence: TGTGCCAGCAGTGTAGACTACTACAATGAGCAGTTCTTC. Protein sequence: CASSVDYYNEQFF.

The chain recombines TRBV19 with TRBJ2-3; 12 positions match TRBD2. V lost 4 bases to trimming and J lost 12 bases; unmatched junction nucleotides: 5. The CDR3 loop spans 13 amino acids. In germline, CDR1 is LNHDA, CDR2 SQIVND (reference sequence). CDR3 protein: CASSKRTSGDQYF. Written as DNA, the CDR3 is TGTGCCAGTAGTAAGAGGACTAGCGGGGACCAGTATTTT.

The chain combines TRBV30 with TRBJ1-5, with 7 bases aligning to TRBD1. Germline-derived CDR1 and CDR2 are GTSNPN and SVGIG (reference sequence). The CDR3 consists of 15 residues. V shed 2 bases, J shed 6 bases, and the junction held 10 bases outside the gene matches. In DNA form, the CDR3 reads TGTGCCTGGAGTAAAACCCTACAGGGGCCTCAGCCCCAGCATTTT. It encodes CAWSKTLQGPQPQHF.